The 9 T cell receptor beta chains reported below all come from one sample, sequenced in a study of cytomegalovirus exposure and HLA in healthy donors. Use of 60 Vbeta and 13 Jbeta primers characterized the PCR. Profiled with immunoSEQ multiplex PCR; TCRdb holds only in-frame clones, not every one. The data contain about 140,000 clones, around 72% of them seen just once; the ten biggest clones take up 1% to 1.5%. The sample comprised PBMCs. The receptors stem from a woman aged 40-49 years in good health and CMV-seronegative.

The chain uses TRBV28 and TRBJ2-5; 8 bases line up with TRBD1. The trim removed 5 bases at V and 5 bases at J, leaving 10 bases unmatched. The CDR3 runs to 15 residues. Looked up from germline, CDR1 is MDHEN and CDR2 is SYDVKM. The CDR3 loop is CASSVRTGSRETQYF. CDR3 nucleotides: TGTGCCAGCAGTGTCAGGACAGGGAGTAGGGAGACCCAGTACTTC. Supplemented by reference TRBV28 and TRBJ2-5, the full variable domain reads DVKVTQSSRYLVKRTGEKVFLECVQDMDHENMFWYRQDPGLGLRLIYFSYDVKMKEKGDIPEGYSVSREKKERFSLILESASTNQTSMYLCASSVRTGSRETQYFGPGTRLLVL.

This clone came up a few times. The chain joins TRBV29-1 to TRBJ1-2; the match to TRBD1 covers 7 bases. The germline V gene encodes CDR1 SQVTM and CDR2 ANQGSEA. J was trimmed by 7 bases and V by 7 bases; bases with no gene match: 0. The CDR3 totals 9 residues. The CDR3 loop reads CSGDSGYTF. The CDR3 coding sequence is TGCAGCGGGGACAGTGGCTACACCTTC.

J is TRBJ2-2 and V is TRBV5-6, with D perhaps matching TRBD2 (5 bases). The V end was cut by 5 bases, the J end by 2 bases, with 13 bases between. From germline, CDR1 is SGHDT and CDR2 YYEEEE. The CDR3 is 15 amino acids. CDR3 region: CASSYGPGNTGELFF. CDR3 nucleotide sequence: TGTGCCAGCAGTTACGGGCCGGGAAACACCGGGGAGCTGTTTTTT. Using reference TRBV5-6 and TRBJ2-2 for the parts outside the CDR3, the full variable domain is DAGVTQSPTHLIKTRGQQVTLRCSPKSGHDTVSWYQQALGQGPQFIFQYYEEEERQRGNFPDRFSGHQFPNYSSELNVNALLLGDSALYLCASSYGPGNTGELFFGEGSRLTVL.

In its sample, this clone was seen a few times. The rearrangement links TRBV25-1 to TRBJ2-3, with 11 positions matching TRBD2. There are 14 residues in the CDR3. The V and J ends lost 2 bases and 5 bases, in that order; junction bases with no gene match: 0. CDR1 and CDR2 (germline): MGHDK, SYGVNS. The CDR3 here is CASSELAGGDTQYF. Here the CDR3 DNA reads TGTGCCAGCAGTGAACTAGCGGGGGGAGATACGCAGTATTTT.

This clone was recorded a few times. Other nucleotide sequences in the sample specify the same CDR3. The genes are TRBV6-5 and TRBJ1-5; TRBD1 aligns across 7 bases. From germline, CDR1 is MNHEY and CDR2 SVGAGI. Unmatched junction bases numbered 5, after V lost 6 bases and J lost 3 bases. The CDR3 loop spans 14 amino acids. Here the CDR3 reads CASRPGQFNQPQHF. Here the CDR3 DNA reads TGTGCCAGCAGGCCGGGACAGTTCAATCAGCCCCAGCATTTT.

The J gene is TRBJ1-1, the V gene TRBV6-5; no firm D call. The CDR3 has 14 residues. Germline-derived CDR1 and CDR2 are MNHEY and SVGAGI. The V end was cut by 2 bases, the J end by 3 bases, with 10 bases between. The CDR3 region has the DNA TGTGCCAGCAGTTACGGAGAGTTGGACACTGAAGCTTTCTTT. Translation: CASSYGELDTEAFF.

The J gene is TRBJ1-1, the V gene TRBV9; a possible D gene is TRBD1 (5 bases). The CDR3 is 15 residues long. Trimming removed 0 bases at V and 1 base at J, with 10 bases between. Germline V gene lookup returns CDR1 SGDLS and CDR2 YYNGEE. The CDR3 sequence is CASSVDITGNTEAFF. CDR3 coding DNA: TGTGCCAGCAGCGTAGATATAACAGGGAACACTGAAGCTTTCTTT.

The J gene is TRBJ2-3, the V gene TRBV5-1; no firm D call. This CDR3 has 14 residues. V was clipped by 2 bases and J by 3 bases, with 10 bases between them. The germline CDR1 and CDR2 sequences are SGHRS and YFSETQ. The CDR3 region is CASSFEAPTDTQYF. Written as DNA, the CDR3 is TGCGCCAGCAGCTTCGAAGCGCCTACAGATACGCAGTATTTT.

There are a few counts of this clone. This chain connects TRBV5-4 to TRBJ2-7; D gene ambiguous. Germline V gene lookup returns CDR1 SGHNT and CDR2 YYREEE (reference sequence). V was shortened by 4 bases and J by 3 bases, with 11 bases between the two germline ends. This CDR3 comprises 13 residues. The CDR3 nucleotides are TGTGCCAGCAGCGCGGATTCCGGCTACGAGCAGTACTTC. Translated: CASSADSGYEQYF.